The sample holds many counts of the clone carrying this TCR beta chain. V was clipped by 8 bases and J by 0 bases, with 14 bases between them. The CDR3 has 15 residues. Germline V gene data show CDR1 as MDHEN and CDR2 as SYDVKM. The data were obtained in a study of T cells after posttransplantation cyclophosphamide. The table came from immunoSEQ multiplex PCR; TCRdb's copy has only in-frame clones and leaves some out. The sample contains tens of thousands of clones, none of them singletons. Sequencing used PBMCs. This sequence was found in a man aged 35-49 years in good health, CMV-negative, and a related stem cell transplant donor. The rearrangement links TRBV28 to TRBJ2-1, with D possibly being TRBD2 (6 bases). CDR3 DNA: TGTGCCAGCCGCTCGGGCGGGGTCTCCTACAATGAGCAGTTCTTC. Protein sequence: CASRSGGVSYNEQFF.